The 4 T cell receptor beta chains given below trace back to one sample, sequenced in a study of T cell responses to AZD1222 COVID-19 vaccine. Repertoires were generated with immunoSEQ multiplex PCR, while TCRdb's copy carries only in-frame clones and drops some. Of approximately 110,000 clones in the sample, 70% to 90% were seen once. The sequencing used peripheral blood, collected on day 0 of AZD1222 vaccination. These receptors came from an adult in good health.

This clone appeared a few times. This chain uses TRBV9 with TRBJ2-1, with 14 bases matching TRBD2. Per germline, CDR1 SGDLS and CDR2 YYNGEE. With 3 bases clipped from V and 8 bases from J, the junction kept 7 bases outside the gene matches. The CDR3 totals 16 residues. Here the CDR3 reads CASSGTSGRSFDEQFF. In DNA form, the CDR3 reads TGTGCCAGCAGCGGGACTAGCGGGAGGTCCTTCGATGAGCAGTTCTTC.

The chain employs TRBV5-4 and TRBJ1-4, with D maybe TRBD1 (6 bases). Germline V lookup: CDR1 SGHNT, CDR2 YYREEE (reference sequence). V lost 6 bases and J lost 7, with 16 bases in between. The CDR3 is 14 residues long. The CDR3 region is CASTLQGRSEKLFF. The DNA of the CDR3 is TGTGCCAGCACCTTACAGGGTCGGAGTGAAAAACTGTTTTTT.

The chain employs TRBV2 and TRBJ1-2; D not certain. This CDR3 is 13 amino acids long. Trimming shortened V by 7 bases and J by 4 bases, and 13 bases separated the two germline ends. The germline V gene has CDR1 SNHLY and CDR2 FYNNEI. CDR3 protein: CASINLGIYGYTF. CDR3 nucleotide sequence: TGTGCCAGCATTAACTTAGGTATCTATGGCTACACCTTC.

This sequence joins TRBV5-1 and TRBJ1-1; tentatively, D is TRBD1 (5 bases). This CDR3 region has 16 residues. V gave up 7 bases and J gave up 0 bases, with 19 bases separating them. Germline V gives CDR1 SGHRS, CDR2 YFSETQ. CDR3: CASAPGLGPMNTEAFF. CDR3 DNA: TGCGCCAGCGCACCGGGACTCGGGCCTATGAACACTGAAGCTTTCTTT.